The rows below give T cell receptor beta chains drawn from one sample of a study of blood T cells in healthy people across ages. TCRdb re-analysed the 5' RACE reads in MiXCR, keeping a single row per CDR3 protein. The data show about 1.8 million distinct CDR3 sequences, with roughly 49% seen just once and roughly 2% held by the top ten. Input material: blood. These receptor sequences come from a middle-aged woman in good health. Both conserved end residues are part of each CDR3. The D gene is left open where the match is weak. Not every row has a clone size; where given, it reads once, few, many or a size class.

CDR3 length	clone size	D gene	V gene	J gene	CDR3 DNA	CDR3 protein
12	-	-	TRBV29-1	TRBJ2-5	TGCAGCGTTCAGAGATCTCGAGAGACCCAGTACTTC	CSVQRSRETQYF
13	-	-	TRBV20-1	TRBJ1-2	TGCAGTGCTTTCAACAGGACTAACTATGGCTACACCTTC	CSAFNRTNYGYTF
15	many	-	TRBV5-1	TRBJ2-3	TGCGCCAGCAGCTTGTTGCGGGGAGGTACAGATACGCAGTATTTT	CASSLLRGGTDTQYF
16	few	TRBD2	TRBV28	TRBJ2-3	TGTGCCAGCAGTTTGTCTAGCGGGGGGGCGATAGATACGCAGTATTTT	CASSLSSGGAIDTQYF
13	few	-	TRBV29-1	TRBJ1-1	TGCAGCGTACAAAGGACCGTGAACACTGAAGCTTTCTTT	CSVQRTVNTEAFF
14	-	-	TRBV6-1	TRBJ2-2	TGTGCCAGCAGTGAAGCCCAGACTAGGGAGGAGCTGTTTTTT	CASSEAQTREELFF
15	-	TRBD2	TRBV20-1	TRBJ2-7	TGCAGTGCTAGAGATGAGGCTAGCGGCCGCCTGGAGCAGTACTTC	CSARDEASGRLEQYF
14	-	TRBD1	TRBV6-2/TRBV6-3	TRBJ1-2	TGTGCCAGCAGCAAGGACAGGGGAATTGATGGCTACACCTTC	CASSKDRGIDGYTF
13	-	TRBD1	TRBV20-1	TRBJ2-1	TGCAGTGCTCCAGGGGGCCCCTACAATGAGCAGTTCTTC	CSAPGGPYNEQFF
15	-	TRBD2	TRBV27	TRBJ2-3	TGTGCCAGCACTAGCGGGGGGGCTATAACAGATACGCAGTATTTT	CASTSGGAITDTQYF
14	-	-	TRBV25-1	TRBJ2-3	TGTGCCAGCAGTTTCACAGCTAGCACAGATACGCAGTATTTT	CASSFTASTDTQYF
15	-	-	TRBV6-6	TRBJ1-2	TGTGCCACCCAGGGTGGGCCACAGAGGGCGAGGGGCTACACCTTC	CATQGGPQRARGYTF
14	few	-	TRBV5-1	TRBJ2-5	TGCGCCAGCAGCCCGAACGCGTACCAAGAGACCCAGTACTTC	CASSPNAYQETQYF
15	-	TRBD1	TRBV7-8	TRBJ1-2	TGTGCCAGCAGCTTAGCCGGTCGGACAGGGTATGGCTACACCTTC	CASSLAGRTGYGYTF
14	-	-	TRBV5-1	TRBJ1-2	TGCGCCAGCAGAGAACCAGGCCTGGGGTATGGCTACACCTTC	CASREPGLGYGYTF
13	once	-	TRBV20-1	TRBJ2-4	TGCAGTGCTGGGGTCCAAGGCAGGAACATTCAGTACTTC	CSAGVQGRNIQYF
12	few	-	TRBV4-2	TRBJ2-1	TGTGCCAGCAGCCAAGATCCCTGGGAGCAGTTCTTC	CASSQDPWEQFF